Below, one TCR beta chain is given with its context. Antigen specificity is unknown. TCRdb re-derived calls from the RACE reads in MiXCR, one entry per CDR3 protein. The table includes around 160,000 distinct CDR3 sequences, around 13% detected once. These data are taken from a study of human T cells and chemical hapten exposure. Study details: Chiefly female patients presented with alopecia areata, totalis or universalis.

The sample's time point: patch test 1, 2 weeks after DPC sensitization. Treatment noted: therapeutic diphenylcyclopropenone sensitization with weekly scalp DPC. The total RNA was obtained from whole blood that was not fractionated. Whole-study findings and limits: A positive correlation with patch test score was shown by PT1 expanded TCR counts.

This TCR was recovered from a woman aged 30 to 39 with alopecia areata. Some clones in this sample may be carry-over from other donors' samples. The sequencing used whole blood, collected in connection with sensitization to the hapten diphenylcyclopropenone (DPC).

CDR3 coding DNA: TGTGCCAGCAGCCCCACCGGGGGTTTCTACAATGAGCAGTTCTTC. Its translation is CASSPTGGFYNEQFF. The chain uses TRBV7-2 and TRBJ2-1, with D possibly TRBD2 on 6 matching bases. The CDR3 length is 15 residues. Germline lookup yields CDR1 SGHTA and CDR2 FQGNSA. The V gene lost 5 bases and the J gene lost 3 bases, with 14 bases spanning the gap.